This T cell receptor (beta chain) is from a study of T cell clonality in common variable immunodeficiency. General study results and limits: Compared with healthy controls, CVID subjects showed increased TCRbeta clonality, mostly in about a third.

Sequencing input was equivalent genomic DNA from CVID and controls. Assay used: immunoSEQ multiplex PCR; TCRdb lists only in-frame clones, some missing. The sample was found to contain roughly 40,000 clones, and every one recurs. Caucasian heritage predominated among both patients and controls. This clone appeared many times. Its cognate antigen is unknown. The TCR originated in a person aged 18 to 70 in good health. Sequencing used peripheral blood mononuclear cells.

The CDR3 is CASSLSGTRLGYEQYF. The CDR3 bases that were read are TGTGCCAGCAGCTTGTCCGGGACTAGGCTTGGTTACGAG. The chain is built from TRBV5-4 and TRBJ2-7; TRBD2 aligns across 8 bases. Read coverage stops 3 residues before the CDR3 terminus; the germline J gene supplies the remainder. Germline CDR1 SGHNT, CDR2 YYREEE (reference sequence). V shed 1 base and J 4 bases; nucleotides not matched to a gene: 10. CDR3 length: 16 residues. The whole variable domain, remainder taken from reference TRBV5-4 and TRBJ2-7, is ETGVTQSPTHLIKTRGQQVTLRCSSQSGHNTVSWYQQALGQGPQFIFQYYREEENGRGNFPPRFSGLQFPNYSSELNVNALELDDSALYLCASSLSGTRLGYEQYFGPGTRLTVT.